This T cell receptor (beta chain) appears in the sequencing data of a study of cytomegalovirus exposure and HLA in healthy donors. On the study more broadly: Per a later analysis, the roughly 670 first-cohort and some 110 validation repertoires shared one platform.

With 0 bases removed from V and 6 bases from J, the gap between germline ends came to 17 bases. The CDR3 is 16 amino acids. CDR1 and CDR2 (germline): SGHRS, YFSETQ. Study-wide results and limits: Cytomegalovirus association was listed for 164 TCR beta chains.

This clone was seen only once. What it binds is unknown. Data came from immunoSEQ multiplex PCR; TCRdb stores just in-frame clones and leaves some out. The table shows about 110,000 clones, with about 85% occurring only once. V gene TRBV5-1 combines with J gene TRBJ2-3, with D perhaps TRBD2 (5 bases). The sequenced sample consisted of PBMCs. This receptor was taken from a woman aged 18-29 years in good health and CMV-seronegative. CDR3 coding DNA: TGCGCCAGCAGCTTGGCAGCCGTAGGCGGGTGGGATACGCAGTATTTT. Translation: CASSLAAVGGWDTQYF.